This TCR beta chain is from a study of Ad26.COV2.S vaccination and SARS-CoV-2 variants (dated by TCRdb to the early 2020s). Background for the entire study: Donors in the vaccine arm were drawn from COV1001, a phase I-IIa trial of Ad26.COV2.S in healthy adults that was multicentre, randomized, double-blind and placebo-controlled. TCRbeta repertoire sequencing served as the tool for gauging how specific and how broad the SARS-CoV-2-reactive T cell receptors were following Ad26.COV2.S vaccination. Investigators remained blinded to trial group allocation during experiments and outcome assessment. Trial participants were randomized into five groups of five, in which low-dose or high-dose Ad26.COV2.S was given once or twice, or placebo was given on both occasions. Ad26.COV2.S was administered intramuscularly at 5 x 10^10 or 1 x 10^11 viral particles, either as a single shot or as two shots given 56 days apart. The TCR-sequenced set comprised approximately 32 samples: about 19 Ad26.COV2.S vaccine recipients, 5 placebo recipients and 8 SARS-CoV-2 convalescent individuals. Study-level results and caveats: After vaccination, substantial breadth of spike-specific CD8+ and CD4+ T cell responses was reported. It was noted by the authors that total T cell responses may have been underestimated by the TCR breadth and depth analyses. Spike-specific TCR breadth was higher in Ad26.COV2.S recipients than in placebo recipients (P = 0.0014). Non-spike TCR breadth was comparable between vaccine and placebo recipients, consistent with the vaccine containing only spike. The study was not powered to compare responses between vaccine doses or regimens.

As to this clone: Its antigen remains unidentified. No base qualities exist here, and no much larger clone lies one base off it.

In the paper's terms, the treatment or condition label means: 19 received Ad26.COV2.S at low or high dose, single or two shots; about 5 received placebo; per-sample allocation not given. Repertoires of vaccine and placebo recipients were sequenced from samples taken on day 63 after the first injection. Between 29 July and 7 August 2020, Cohort 1b enrolled 25 adults aged 18-55 years at one site in Boston, USA. Ad26.COV2.S consisted of a replication-incompetent adenovirus type 26 vector by which a prefusion-stabilized SARS-CoV-2 spike protein from the original Wuhan strain was expressed. The immunoSEQ Assay was the method used to sequence TCRbeta CDR3 regions. After extraction, genomic DNA underwent amplification by bias-controlled multiplex PCR, followed by high-throughput sequencing. The study's own analysis went as follows. To quantify the absolute abundance of each unique TCRbeta CDR3 region, sequences were collapsed and filtered. T cell fraction was estimated by normalizing TCRbeta template counts to usable DNA, which was measured by amplifying reference genes present in all nucleated cells. Repertoire TCRs were annotated as SARS-CoV-2-specific by exact matching of V gene, CDR3 amino acid sequence and J gene to a known reactive TCR set. The reference SARS-CoV-2 TCR set came from MIRA and was filtered for enrichment in COVID-19-positive ImmuneCODE repertoires, removing public or cross-reactive TCRs. Using the MIRA antigens, annotated TCRs were further analysed by specific ORF or by position within an ORF. Breadth was defined as annotated unique rearrangements over total unique productive rearrangements; depth was the summed frequency of those rearrangements. Two-sided Wilcoxon rank-sum tests were used to compare TCR breadth between groups. Here the immuneACCESS table is served through TCRdb, limited to in-frame sequences with V and J called. Missing clones are a known gap in these copies; in checked studies unresolved V genes cover under half, and the rest lacks a known reason. That table supplies the V and J calls and clone size; D and trimming were determined from the DNA. The sample contains about 400,000 clones, around nine tenths of them found a single time. The ten largest clones represent 1.9% of the sample.

From the cysteine through the phenylalanine, the CDR3 covers 17 amino acids. CDR3 DNA only is kept here, 51 bases in frame from base 1. The germline ends are 15 bases apart after V is trimmed by 2 bases and J by 1 base. The germline V gene (reference sequence) provides CDR1 SEHNR and CDR2 FQNEAQ. The clonotype originates from a person aged 18-65 years who received the Ad26.COV2.S COVID-19 vaccine or a placebo. Sequenced material: peripheral blood, taken in a trial of Ad26.COV2.S vaccine versus placebo. The chain was built from TRBV7-9 and TRBJ2-1; the best D guess is TRBD2, with 6 bases matching. The CDR3 region has the sequence CASSLIRGTSSYNEQFF. The sequence in DNA is TGTGCCAGCAGCTTAATCCGGGGGACCTCATCCTACAATGAGCAGTTCTTC.